This entry lists 18 T cell receptor beta chains sequenced from one sample in a study of shared clonotypes between healthy human individuals (dated by TCRdb to 2020 to 2022). Libraries were built with the immunoSEQ multiplex PCR assay. TCRdb provides this immuneACCESS table in a form limited to in-frame rearrangements. Some clones are lacking; in checked studies, under half of them reflect an unresolved V gene, and why the rest are absent is not known. The sample records a few million clones, 85% to 95% of which are singletons. The ten largest clones take up around 0.38% of the sample. Sequences were obtained from naive CD4+ T cells from PBMCs. The cell subset or site label corresponds to: CD45RA+ positively selected. The receptors stem from a man aged 18-30 years in good health. Some clones in this sample may be carry-over from other donors' samples.

V and J are TRBV28 and TRBJ2-7; the D gene is possibly TRBD1 (6 bases). Trimming removed 10 bases from V and 4 bases from J, with 20 bases in between. CDR3 size: 14 residues. In germline, CDR1 is MDHEN, CDR2 SYDVKM. Here the CDR3 DNA reads TGTGCCACCTCGACCTCCTGGACAGTGTACGAGCAGTACTTC. Translation: CATSTSWTVYEQYF.

This chain links TRBV7-9 with TRBJ2-1; the D call may be TRBD1 or TRBD2 (5 bases each). The germline V gene encodes CDR1 SEHNR and CDR2 FQNEAQ (reference sequence). V lost 4 bases to trimming and J lost 7 bases, with 20 bases between them. The CDR3 length is 16 residues. CDR3: CASSSLGHSSGNEQFF. Here the CDR3 DNA reads TGTGCCAGCAGCTCGCTAGGACACTCATCGGGGAATGAGCAGTTCTTC.

This clone appeared a single time. The chain has TRBV7-3 and TRBJ2-1, with no clear D. Germline V gene data show CDR1 as SGHTA and CDR2 as FQGTGA. The CDR3 has 13 residues. The ends were cut back, 2 bases at V and 11 bases at J, with 13 bases in the middle. DNA of the CDR3: TGTGCCAGCAGCTTAGCCACCACCAGGCAGCAGTTCTTC. Translation: CASSLATTRQQFF.

The genes are TRBV5-4 and TRBJ2-7; D tentatively fits TRBD1 or TRBD2 (5 bases each). This CDR3 contains 15 residues. CDR1 SGHNT and CDR2 YYREEE come from the germline V gene (reference sequence). Trimming pared 4 bases from V and 3 bases from J, leaving 17 bases between. The CDR3 DNA is TGTGCCAGCAGCAGTCCGGGACCCTCGGGCTACGAGCAGTACTTC. Translation gives CASSSPGPSGYEQYF.

The V and J genes are TRBV19 and TRBJ2-7; D is possibly TRBD1 or TRBD2 (5 bases each). CDR1 and CDR2 from the germline V gene are LNHDA and SQIVND (reference sequence). V lost 10 bases to trimming and J lost 3 bases, with 19 bases between them. This CDR3 region has 14 residues. The DNA of the CDR3 is TGTGCCACCAAGCGGCAGGGAACCTTCTACGAGCAGTACTTC. Its protein product is CATKRQGTFYEQYF.

The DNA for the CDR3 is TGTGCCATCCTCCTTTTCGATACGCAGTATTTT. Translation gives CAILLFDTQYF. The V call is TRBV6-1, the J call TRBJ2-3; D is uncertain. Looked up from germline, CDR1 is MNHNS and CDR2 is SASEGT. This CDR3 spans 11 amino acids. V lost 10 bases, J lost 6 bases, and 11 bases lay in between.

The gene calls are TRBV15 and TRBJ1-2; no clear D gene. The CDR3 has 12 amino acids. Trimming pared 5 bases from V and 8 bases from J, leaving 12 bases between. The germline V gene has CDR1 LNHNV and CDR2 YYDKDF (reference sequence). The CDR3 here is CATSVLNLGYTF. CDR3 sequence (DNA): TGTGCCACCAGCGTTCTTAACTTAGGCTACACCTTC.

The V gene is TRBV5-1, the J gene TRBJ1-1; 11 bases fit TRBD1. CDR1 is SGHRS, CDR2 YFSETQ, per germline. V shed 1 base and J 3 bases; nucleotides not matched to a gene: 2. The CDR3 is 15 residues long. The CDR3 loop is CASSLMGQGDTEAFF. CDR3 coding DNA: TGCGCCAGCAGCTTGATGGGACAGGGGGACACTGAAGCTTTCTTT.

V usage is TRBV5-5 and J usage is TRBJ2-5, with D maybe TRBD2 (7 bases). V lost 3 bases to trimming and J lost 5 bases, with 14 bases between them. This CDR3 spans 14 amino acids. Germline-derived CDR1 and CDR2 are SGHKS and YYEKEE (reference sequence). In DNA form, the CDR3 reads TGTGCCAGCAGCTCACCGCGGGGGCGTGAGACCCAGTACTTC. Encoded protein: CASSSPRGRETQYF.

The chain links TRBV18 to TRBJ2-1; 7 bases are shared with TRBD2. Germline loops: CDR1 KGHSH, CDR2 LQKENI. This CDR3 has 16 residues. After removal of 3 bases from V and 4 bases from J, the junction contained 9 bases not matched to a gene. In nucleotides, the CDR3 is TGTGCCAGCTCACCCCTAGCGGACCTACATTACAATGAGCAGTTCTTC. Translation gives CASSPLADLHYNEQFF.

As concerns this clone: The sample holds other DNA sequences that translate to the same CDR3. The chain couples TRBV19 to TRBJ2-1; 7 nucleotides line up with TRBD1. CDR3 length: 13 residues. The germline V gene encodes CDR1 LNHDA and CDR2 SQIVND (reference sequence). J lost 0 bases, V lost 8 bases, and 1 base had no gene match. CDR3: CASRQGSYNEQFF. The DNA for the CDR3 is TGTGCCAGTCGACAGGGCTCCTACAATGAGCAGTTCTTC.

The rearrangement joins TRBV9 to TRBJ1-1; TRBD1 matches 9 bases. Germline CDR1 SGDLS, CDR2 YYNGEE. The CDR3 spans 12 residues. The V and J ends lost 4 bases and 11 bases, in that order; junction bases with no gene match: 6. The DNA for the CDR3 is TGTGCCAGCAGCAGGGGACAGGGTCAGGCTTTCTTT. It translates to CASSRGQGQAFF.

The gene calls are TRBV5-4 and TRBJ2-7, with a tentative D call TRBD2 (6 bases). The CDR3 length is 15 residues. Germline V gives CDR1 SGHNT, CDR2 YYREEE (reference sequence). V was shortened by 4 bases and J by 7 bases, with 21 bases between the two germline ends. CDR3 sequence reads: CASSPQTGGSQEQYF. In nucleotides, the CDR3 is TGTGCCAGCAGCCCCCAAACCGGGGGTTCTCAGGAGCAGTACTTC.

V usage is TRBV28 and J usage is TRBJ1-2, with 7 bases fitting TRBD1. V lost 6 bases, J lost 4 bases, and 11 bases stayed unmatched. This CDR3 has 15 amino acids. Germline CDR1 reads MDHEN; CDR2 reads SYDVKM. The DNA of the CDR3 is TGTGCCAGCAGCGACCCGCGACAGGGTAGCTATGGCTACACCTTC. Translated: CASSDPRQGSYGYTF.

The chain recombines TRBV23-1 with TRBJ2-7; 7 bases line up with TRBD1. TRBV23-1 is an open reading frame, and its role is uncertain. The CDR3 covers 18 residues. After removal of 2 bases from V and 3 bases from J, the junction contained 16 bases not matched to a gene. CDR3 DNA sequence: TGCGCCAGCAGTCAACAGGACAGGACACCCGATTCTGACTACGAGCAGTACTTC. This gives the protein CASSQQDRTPDSDYEQYF.

This clone was recorded once. The CDR3 DNA reads TGTGCCAGCAGTTTGTATCGCCGACTAGATGCGGGGCGCACAGATACGCAGTATTTT. It encodes CASSLYRRLDAGRTDTQYF. The V call is TRBV28, the J call TRBJ2-3; tentative D call: TRBD2 (6 bases). V dropped 3 bases and J dropped 1 base, with 23 bases sitting between them. The CDR3 consists of 19 residues. Per germline, CDR1 MDHEN and CDR2 SYDVKM. The full variable domain, its missing parts supplied by reference TRBV28 and TRBJ2-3, is DVKVTQSSRYLVKRTGEKVFLECVQDMDHENMFWYRQDPGLGLRLIYFSYDVKMKEKGDIPEGYSVSREKKERFSLILESASTNQTSMYLCASSLYRRLDAGRTDTQYFGPGTRLTVL.

This rearrangement joins TRBV11-2 to TRBJ1-3, with D possibly being TRBD1 (5 bases). Trimming cost V 6 bases and J 0 bases, with 9 bases left between them. CDR1 SGHAT and CDR2 FQNNGV come from the germline V gene. The CDR3 consists of 14 residues. The CDR3 coding sequence is TGTGCCAGCAGGTTGGACACCTCTGGAAACACCATATATTTT. Translation gives CASRLDTSGNTIYF.

J is TRBJ2-7 and V is TRBV28; 10 nucleotides agree with TRBD2. The J segment lost 0 bases and the V segment lost 1 base, leaving 9 bases of the junction unmatched. The CDR3 sequence is 18 residues long. Germline CDR1 is MDHEN and CDR2 is SYDVKM. CDR3 nucleotide sequence: TGTGCCAGCAGTTTATATCGGACTAGCGGAGGGAGCTCCTACGAGCAGTACTTC. Encoded protein: CASSLYRTSGGSSYEQYF.